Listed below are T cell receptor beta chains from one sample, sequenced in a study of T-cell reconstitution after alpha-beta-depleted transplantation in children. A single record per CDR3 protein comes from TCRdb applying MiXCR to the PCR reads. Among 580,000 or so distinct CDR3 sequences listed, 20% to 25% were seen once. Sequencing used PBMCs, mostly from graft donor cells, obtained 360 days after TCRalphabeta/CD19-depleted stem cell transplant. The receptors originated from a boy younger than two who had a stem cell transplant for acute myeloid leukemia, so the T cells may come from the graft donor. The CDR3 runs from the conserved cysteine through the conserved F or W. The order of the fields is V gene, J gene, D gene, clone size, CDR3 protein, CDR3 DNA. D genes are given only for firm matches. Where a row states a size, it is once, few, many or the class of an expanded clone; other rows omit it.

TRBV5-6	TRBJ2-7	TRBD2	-	CASRDSGGPYEQYF	TGTGCCAGCAGGGATAGCGGGGGGCCGTACGAGCAGTACTTC
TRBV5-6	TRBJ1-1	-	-	CASSLVLGVSNTEAFF	TGTGCCAGCAGCTTGGTCTTGGGGGTATCGAACACTGAAGCTTTCTTT
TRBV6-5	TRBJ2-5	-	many	CASSSRGRIEETQYF	TGTGCCAGCAGTTCGCGGGGTAGGATCGAGGAGACCCAGTACTTC
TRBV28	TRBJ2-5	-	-	CASSTIYRETQYF	TGTGCCAGCAGCACGATTTACAGGGAGACCCAGTACTTC
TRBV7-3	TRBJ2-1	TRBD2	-	CASSLTWGTRRNNEQFF	TGTGCCAGCAGCTTAACTTGGGGGACTAGACGAAACAATGAGCAGTTCTTC
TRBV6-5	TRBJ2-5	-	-	CASSLNGPQETQYF	TGTGCCAGCAGTTTAAACGGACCACAAGAGACCCAGTACTTC
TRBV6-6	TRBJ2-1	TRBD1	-	CASSYSTGDQFF	TGTGCCAGCAGTTACTCGACAGGGGACCAGTTCTTC
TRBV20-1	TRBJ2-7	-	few	CSAREDTLGVEQYF	TGCAGTGCTAGAGAGGATACCTTGGGGGTCGAGCAGTACTTC
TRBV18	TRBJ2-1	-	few	CASSPPQGSWTDNEQFF	TGTGCCAGCTCACCACCGCAGGGGTCGTGGACCGACAATGAGCAGTTCTTC
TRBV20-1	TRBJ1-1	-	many	CSAQRNTEAFF	TGCAGTGCTCAGAGGAACACTGAAGCTTTCTTT
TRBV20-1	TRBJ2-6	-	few	CSARQPPHSGANVLTF	TGCAGTGCTAGACAGCCTCCGCACTCTGGGGCCAACGTCCTGACTTTC
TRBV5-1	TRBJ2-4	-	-	CASSPPIEGLLAKNIQYF	TGCGCCAGCAGCCCTCCGATAGAGGGATTACTAGCCAAAAACATTCAGTACTTC
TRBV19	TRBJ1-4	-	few	CASRTTAVISTNEKLFF	TGTGCCAGTAGGACTACAGCGGTCATCTCGACTAATGAAAAACTGTTTTTT
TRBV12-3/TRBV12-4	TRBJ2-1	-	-	CASSLAALLGNEQFF	TGTGCCAGCAGTTTAGCTGCCCTACTAGGGAATGAGCAGTTCTTC
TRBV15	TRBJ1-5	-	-	CATSRGNPLNQPQHF	TGTGCCACCAGCAGAGGTAACCCACTCAATCAGCCCCAGCATTTT
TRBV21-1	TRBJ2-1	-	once	CASSKSDRSPYNEQFF	TGTGCCAGCAGCAAATCTGACAGGTCCCCCTACAATGAGCAGTTCTTC
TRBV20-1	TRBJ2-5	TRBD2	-	CSATPRGGLYQETQYF	TGCAGTGCTACCCCACGGGGGGGATTGTACCAAGAGACCCAGTACTTC
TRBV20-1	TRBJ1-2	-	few	CSAPPLVGAFYGYTF	TGCAGTGCTCCTCCTCTGGTGGGAGCCTTTTATGGCTACACCTTC
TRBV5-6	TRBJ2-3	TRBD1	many	CASSRGQGSTDTQYF	TGTGCCAGCAGCCGGGGACAGGGTAGCACAGATACGCAGTATTTT
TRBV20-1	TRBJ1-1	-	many	CSAKKSMNTEAFF	TGCAGTGCTAAGAAGAGTATGAACACTGAAGCTTTCTTT
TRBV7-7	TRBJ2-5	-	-	CASSSGPAGETQYF	TGTGCCAGCAGCTCGGGACCTGCGGGAGAGACCCAGTACTTC
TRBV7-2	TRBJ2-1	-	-	CASKPGHVFGNEQFF	TGTGCCAGCAAGCCGGGACACGTCTTCGGGAATGAGCAGTTCTTC